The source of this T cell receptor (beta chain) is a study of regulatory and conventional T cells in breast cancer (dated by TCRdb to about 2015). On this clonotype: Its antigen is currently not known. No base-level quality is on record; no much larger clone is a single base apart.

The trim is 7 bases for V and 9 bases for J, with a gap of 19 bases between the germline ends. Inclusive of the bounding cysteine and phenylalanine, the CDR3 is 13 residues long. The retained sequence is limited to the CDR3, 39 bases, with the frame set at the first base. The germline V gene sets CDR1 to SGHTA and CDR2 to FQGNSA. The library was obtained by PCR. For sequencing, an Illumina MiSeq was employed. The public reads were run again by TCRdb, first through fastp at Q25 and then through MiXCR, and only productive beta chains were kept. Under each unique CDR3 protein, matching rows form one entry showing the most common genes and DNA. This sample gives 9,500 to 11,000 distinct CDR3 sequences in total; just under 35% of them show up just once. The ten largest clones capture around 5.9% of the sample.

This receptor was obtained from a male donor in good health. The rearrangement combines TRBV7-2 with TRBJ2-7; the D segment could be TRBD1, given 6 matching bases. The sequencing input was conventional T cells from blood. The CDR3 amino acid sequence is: CASKQGHSPGQYF. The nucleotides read TGTGCCAGCAAACAGGGACACTCACCCGGGCAGTACTTC.